The clone carrying this TCR beta chain was seen more than once but under ten times. Its antigen remains unknown. In TCRdb, the 5' RACE reads were re-called with MiXCR into one record per CDR3 protein. The table shows roughly 410,000 distinct CDR3 sequences, with 20% to 25% occurring only once. The data were taken from a study of T-cell memory formation after mild COVID-19. Study summary: There were largely donor-specific TCR clusters. Findings of the study overall: Confirmation was lacking for SARS-CoV-2 specificity of second-wave clones that peaked on day 37.

V shed 3 bases and J shed 0 bases, with 15 bases lying between them. Germline V gene sequence: CDR1 MNHNS, CDR2 SASEGT. This CDR3 spans 17 amino acids. Material: PBMCs or a T cell subset sorted from them (not recorded which). The genes are TRBV6-1 and TRBJ2-1, with D maybe TRBD2 (6 bases). The clonotype comes from an adult woman who had mild COVID-19 (a few samples of this study predate the infection). Cell type and time point are not known. The CDR3 DNA follows: TGTGCCAGCAGTGATCCCCGGGACTGGAACTCCTACAATGAGCAGTTCTTC. Its protein product is CASSDPRDWNSYNEQFF.